The T cell receptor (beta chain) described here comes from a study of T-cell reconstitution after alpha-beta-depleted transplantation in children listed by TCRdb under 2016. Regarding the complete study: The study quantitatively tracked T-cell immune reconstitution after TCRalphabeta/CD19-depleted allogeneic hematopoietic cell transplantation in children using TCR repertoire profiling.

Explained via the paper, the treatment or condition label denotes: allogeneic hematopoietic cell transplantation with graft depleted of TCRalphabeta T cells and CD19 B cells. Transplant recipients were children who received TCRalphabeta/CD19-depleted allogeneic hematopoietic cell grafts. Trimming removed 0 bases from V and 2 bases from J, leaving 14 bases between the germline ends. The germline V gene supplies CDR1 SGHTS and CDR2 YDEGEE. CDR3 length: 16 amino acids, cysteine to phenylalanine. Only the CDR3 part of the read is kept: 48 bases, read in frame from the first base. The library was generated by PCR. Sequencing was performed on an Illumina HiSeq 2500. TCR libraries were prepared with molecular barcoding, using unique molecular identifiers to normalize TCRbeta repertoire quantification. The raw public data were reprocessed by TCRdb itself: fastp quality trimming at Q25, MiXCR clonotype calling, in-frame beta chains only. For every CDR3 protein sequence, its rows merge into one entry that carries the most common genes and DNA. Present in this sample are about 200,000 distinct CDR3 sequences, roughly 9.1% of which were seen just once. The top ten clonotypes cover 35% of the sample.

Summary of the overall study and its limitations: The high TCRbeta diversity at day 60 in some patients was ascribed to recipient T cells and intrathymic progenitors that had survived conditioning. Apparently early alphabetaT-cell count recovery about two months after transplant reportedly relied on only several hundred rapidly expanded clones derived from non-depleted graft cells. The frequencies of hyperexpanded clones fell over the following months, and after one year, T-cell counts and TCRbeta diversity were mostly attributed to newly produced T cells.

A remark on this clonotype: Its antigen is unknown. Base qualities are not recorded, but no much larger clone differs from it by a single base.

The source material was PBMCs, mostly from graft donor cells, sampled 360 days after TCRalphabeta/CD19-depleted stem cell transplant. The receptor comes from a male patient aged 2-15 years who had a stem cell transplant for acute myeloid leukemia, so the T cells may come from the graft donor. The chain couples TRBV5-8 to TRBJ2-5, and the D gene may be TRBD2, 5 bases matching. The CDR3 in this case is CASSLGISGNQETQYF. The nucleotide sequence is given as TGTGCCAGCAGCTTGGGGATTTCGGGGAATCAAGAGACCCAGTACTTC.